These 32 T cell receptor beta chains originate from one sample sequenced in a study of blood T cell repertoires in COVID-19. The data were produced by immunoSEQ multiplex PCR, yet TCRdb's version contains in-frame clones alone and is incomplete. The sample comprises 150,000 to 200,000 clones, 80% to 85% of which are singletons, and under 4% rests with the top ten. The source material was PBMCs or T cells enriched from blood (not recorded which). Receptors originate from a woman aged 25 to 39 who had been exposed to COVID-19.

This clone was detected once. The chain is built from TRBV9 and TRBJ1-1; D is possibly TRBD1 (5 bases). V shed 0 bases and J shed 1 base, with 10 bases lying between them. The CDR3 covers 15 residues. The germline V gene encodes CDR1 SGDLS and CDR2 YYNGEE. The CDR3 DNA reads TGTGCCAGCAGCGTAGTTGACAGCCGGAACACTGAAGCTTTCTTT. Protein sequence: CASSVVDSRNTEAFF.

The gene calls are TRBV2 and TRBJ1-1; D uncertain. CDR1 and CDR2 (germline): SNHLY, FYNNEI. The germline V and J ends were trimmed by 9 bases and 3 bases, with 14 bases remaining between them. The CDR3 contains 13 residues. This CDR3 is CASYSGGDTEAFF. In nucleotides, the CDR3 is TGTGCCAGTTACAGCGGTGGGGACACTGAAGCTTTCTTT.

The rearrangement links TRBV9 to TRBJ2-2, with 7 positions matching TRBD2. The V gene's germline CDR1 is SGDLS and CDR2 YYNGEE. V was clipped by 2 bases and J by 5 bases; unmatched bases: 9. This CDR3 contains 16 residues. CDR3 sequence (DNA): TGTGCCAGCAGCGTTAGCGCCGGGGGGAAGACCGGGGAGCTGTTTTTT. This gives the protein CASSVSAGGKTGELFF.

This chain uses TRBV2 with TRBJ2-1; a weak D match, TRBD1 (6 bases). Trimming stripped 6 bases from V and 6 bases from J, with 6 bases between. Looked up from germline, CDR1 is SNHLY and CDR2 is FYNNEI. The CDR3 length is 11 residues. CDR3 in amino acids: CASSRGNEQFF. The CDR3 DNA reads TGTGCCAGCAGCAGGGGCAATGAGCAGTTCTTC.

The gene calls are TRBV2 and TRBJ2-4, with D possibly matching TRBD2 (5 bases). Trimming took 10 bases from V and 8 from J, leaving 18 bases between them. Looked up from germline, CDR1 is SNHLY and CDR2 is FYNNEI. This CDR3 has 13 residues. Here the CDR3 reads CATRLSNLDIQYF. Written as DNA, the CDR3 is TGTGCCACAAGACTATCTAATTTAGACATTCAGTACTTC.

The CDR3 sequence: CASSLAYRVFTGELFF. The CDR3 DNA reads as TGCGCCAGCAGCTTGGCCTACAGGGTTTTCACCGGGGAGCTGTTTTTT. The chain recombines TRBV5-1 with TRBJ2-2, with D perhaps matching TRBD1 (6 bases). Trimming took off 0 bases at V and 4 bases at J, with 13 bases between the two ends. This CDR3 contains 16 residues. Germline V gene data show CDR1 as SGHRS and CDR2 as YFSETQ. Full variable domain (remainder filled in from reference TRBV5-1 and TRBJ2-2): KAGVTQTPRYLIKTRGQQVTLSCSPISGHRSVSWYQQTPGQGLQFLFEYFSETQRNKGNFPGRFSGRQFSNSRSEMNVSTLELGDSALYLCASSLAYRVFTGELFFGEGSRLTVL.

For this clone: The sample contains more than one DNA sequence encoding this CDR3. The chain uses TRBV2 and TRBJ1-4; D gene ambiguous. Germline CDR1 is SNHLY and CDR2 is FYNNEI. Trimming left V 5 bases short and J 8 bases short, with 9 bases between. This CDR3 spans 12 amino acids. CDR3 region: CASSRQEEKLFF. Here the CDR3 DNA reads TGTGCCAGCAGTAGACAAGAGGAAAAACTGTTTTTT.

The chain couples TRBV19 to TRBJ2-1, with D possibly TRBD1 on 6 matching bases. CDR1 LNHDA and CDR2 SQIVND come from the germline V gene (reference sequence). The CDR3 length is 15 residues. Trimming took 4 bases from V and 4 from J, leaving 14 bases between them. The CDR3 nucleotides read TGTGCCAGTAGTACACAGGGATCGCGGTACAATGAGCAGTTCTTC. It yields the protein CASSTQGSRYNEQFF.

The CDR3 DNA is TGTGCCAGCAGCCCTTATGATTCACCCCTCCACTTT. Its translation is CASSPYDSPLHF. The V gene is TRBV7-9, the J gene TRBJ1-6, with D hard to call. The germline gives CDR1 SEHNR, CDR2 FQNEAQ (reference sequence). Trimming stripped 5 bases from V and 8 bases from J, with 7 bases between. CDR3 length: 12 amino acids.

The chain has TRBV15 and TRBJ1-5, with 7 bases fitting TRBD1. The J segment lost 3 bases and the V segment lost 9 bases, leaving 5 bases of the junction unmatched. Germline lookup yields CDR1 LNHNV and CDR2 YYDKDF (reference sequence). There are 13 residues in the CDR3. The CDR3 reads CATRTGYNQPQHF. The CDR3 DNA reads as TGTGCCACAAGGACAGGCTACAATCAGCCCCAGCATTTT. Complete variable domain (other parts from reference TRBV15 and TRBJ1-5): DAMVIQNPRYQVTQFGKPVTLSCSQTLNHNVMYWYQQKSSQAPKLLFHYYDKDFNNEADTPDNFQSRRPNTSFCFLDIRSPGLGDTAMYLCATRTGYNQPQHFGDGTRLSIL.

The chain combines TRBV27 with TRBJ1-2, with D possibly matching TRBD1 (5 bases). Germline CDR1 reads MNHEY; CDR2 reads SMNVEV (reference sequence). Trimming removed 6 bases at V and 9 bases at J, with 23 bases between. The CDR3 is 15 amino acids. For the CDR3, the DNA is TGTGCCAGCAGCTCAAACGCTCCATGGGACTTTAGCTACACCTTC. Translation: CASSSNAPWDFSYTF.

The chain recombines TRBV30 with TRBJ2-7; 10 nucleotides agree with TRBD1. CDR3 length equals 14 residues. Unmatched junction bases numbered 7, after V lost 4 bases and J lost 4 bases. From germline, CDR1 is GTSNPN and CDR2 SVGIG (reference sequence). CDR3 DNA: TGTGCCTGGACCGGGACAGGGGCGGGGTACGAGCAGTACTTC. Amino acids: CAWTGTGAGYEQYF.

The chain employs TRBV11-2 and TRBJ2-1; 11 bases align to TRBD1. Trimming took 2 bases from V and 6 from J; bases not matched to a gene: 6. CDR3 length: 16 amino acids. Per germline, CDR1 SGHAT and CDR2 FQNNGV. CDR3: CASSLRAGQGANEQFF. CDR3 in DNA: TGTGCCAGCAGCTTACGTGCCGGACAGGGGGCCAATGAGCAGTTCTTC.

The rearrangement joins TRBV18 to TRBJ2-5; a possible D gene is TRBD1 (6 bases). From germline, CDR1 is KGHSH and CDR2 LQKENI. CDR3 size: 15 residues. V shed 5 bases and J shed 2 bases, with 15 bases lying between them. The CDR3 sequence is CASSFGQLAQETQYF. DNA of the CDR3: TGTGCCAGCTCATTCGGACAGCTGGCACAAGAGACCCAGTACTTC.

The J gene is TRBJ1-3, the V gene TRBV19; 8 bases are a match to TRBD1. CDR1 LNHDA and CDR2 SQIVND come from the germline V gene (reference sequence). The V and J ends lost 5 bases and 1 base, in that order; junction bases with no gene match: 10. CDR3 length equals 17 residues. CDR3 amino acids: CASSPAGGSMSGNTIYF. DNA for the CDR3: TGTGCCAGTAGTCCTGCAGGGGGCTCGATGTCTGGAAACACCATATATTTT.

This chain uses TRBV27 with TRBJ1-2; 12 nucleotides agree with TRBD1. The J segment lost 4 bases and the V segment lost 1 base, leaving 4 bases of the junction unmatched. This CDR3 comprises 16 residues. The germline gives CDR1 MNHEY, CDR2 SMNVEV (reference sequence). The CDR3 loop reads CASSLYGDRGPYGYTF. The CDR3 region has the DNA TGTGCCAGCAGTTTATATGGGGACAGGGGGCCCTATGGCTACACCTTC.

The chain is built from TRBV27 and TRBJ1-5, with a weak D call TRBD1 (5 bases). This CDR3 has 16 amino acids. Deletions cut 6 bases from V and 0 bases from J, with 15 bases between. Germline CDR1 is MNHEY and CDR2 is SMNVEV (reference sequence). The CDR3 DNA is TGTGCCAGCAGATTGACAGCAACGTATAGCAATCAGCCCCAGCATTTT. Translated, it gives CASRLTATYSNQPQHF.

The J gene is TRBJ1-1, the V gene TRBV6-5; weak D call: TRBD1 (6 bases). V lost 6 bases, J lost 8 bases, and 16 bases lay in between. The CDR3 extends over 13 amino acids. Germline assignment: CDR1 MNHEY and CDR2 SVGAGI. For the CDR3, the DNA is TGTGCCAGCAGGATATCAGGGGCCGCGGAAGCTTTCTTT. Translating gives CASRISGAAEAFF.

This clone was observed a few times. CDR3 region: CASSPHRGNYGYTF. As DNA, the CDR3 is TGTGCCAGCAGCCCGCACAGGGGGAACTATGGCTACACCTTC. The rearrangement links TRBV11-2 to TRBJ1-2, with TRBD1 matching over 8 bases. From germline, CDR1 is SGHAT and CDR2 FQNNGV. V gave up 5 bases and J gave up 2 bases; unmatched junction bases: 4. The CDR3 runs 14 residues.

Of note for this clone: Other DNA sequences of this sample code for an identical CDR3. V usage is TRBV7-8 and J usage is TRBJ1-1, with D maybe TRBD1 (6 bases). CDR1 is SGHVS, CDR2 FQNEAQ, per germline. The length of the CDR3 is 14 residues. Between the trimmed V and J ends, which lost 1 base and 2 bases, there was a span of 8 bases. The CDR3 bases are TGTGCCAGCAGCTTAGGGACAGTTAACACTGAAGCTTTCTTT. Protein: CASSLGTVNTEAFF. The full variable domain, in which reference TRBV7-8 and TRBJ1-1 provide the parts outside the CDR3, is GAGVSQSPRYKVAKRGQDVALRCDPISGHVSLFWYQQALGQGPEFLTYFQNEAQLDKSGLPSDRFFAERPEGSVSTLKIQRTQQEDSAVYLCASSLGTVNTEAFFGQGTRLTVV.

The chain is built from TRBV30 and TRBJ1-5; D ambiguous. The germline V gene encodes CDR1 GTSNPN and CDR2 SVGIG (reference sequence). The CDR3 length is 12 residues. The V end was cut by 0 bases, the J end by 10 bases, with 10 bases between. CDR3 in DNA: TGTGCCTGGAGTGTTCCCCCCCTTCCCCAGCATTTT. Translation: CAWSVPPLPQHF.

The chain joins TRBV19 to TRBJ2-1, with 9 bases identical to TRBD2. The junction had 8 bases not matched to a gene; V was cut back by 6 bases and J by 5 bases. Germline lookup yields CDR1 LNHDA and CDR2 SQIVND (reference sequence). The CDR3 loop spans 15 amino acids. CDR3 nucleotides: TGTGCCAGTAGGGGACTAGCAGGAGCGGACAATGAGCAGTTCTTC. Translated: CASRGLAGADNEQFF.

V is TRBV5-1 and J is TRBJ1-3; D is possibly TRBD1 (6 bases). This CDR3 has 15 amino acids. In germline, CDR1 is SGHRS, CDR2 YFSETQ. The ends were cut back, 4 bases at V and 0 bases at J, with 11 bases in the middle. CDR3 bases: TGCGCCAGCAGCGGAACAGGGAGCTCTGGAAACACCATATATTTT. It yields the protein CASSGTGSSGNTIYF.

The chain couples TRBV7-2 to TRBJ2-3, with 7 positions matching TRBD2. This CDR3 has 14 amino acids. Germline V CDR1 and CDR2: SGHTA, FQGNSA. The J segment lost 4 bases and the V segment lost 3 bases, leaving 4 bases of the junction unmatched. CDR3 amino acids: CASSFGLGADTQYF. CDR3 in DNA: TGTGCCAGCAGCTTCGGACTAGGTGCAGATACGCAGTATTTT.

The J gene is TRBJ2-7, the V gene TRBV12-5, with a possible D match to TRBD1 (5 bases). CDR1 and CDR2 (germline): LGHNT, FRNRAP. The CDR3 totals 16 residues. The V end was cut by 5 bases, the J end by 2 bases, with 19 bases between. CDR3 amino acids: CASGTPSPTGTYEQYF. The DNA for the CDR3 is TGTGCTAGTGGTACACCGTCACCTACAGGAACCTACGAGCAGTACTTC.

The chain employs TRBV19 and TRBJ2-2; D possibly corresponds to TRBD2 (6 bases). This CDR3 is 16 amino acids long. Germline CDR1 and CDR2: LNHDA and SQIVND (reference sequence). V gave up 1 base and J gave up 6 bases, with 15 bases separating them. In DNA form, the CDR3 reads TGTGCCAGTAGTATAGGTTCGGGACTGCTAGCCGGGGAGCTGTTTTTT. It translates to CASSIGSGLLAGELFF.

The gene calls are TRBV6-5 and TRBJ1-4, with D uncertain. The CDR3 spans 15 residues. Per the germline V gene, CDR1 is MNHEY and CDR2 is SVGAGI. V lost 6 bases and J 0 bases, leaving 11 bases between the germline ends. As DNA, the CDR3 is TGTGCCAGCAGCCGCAGAGGTGCAACTAATGAAAAACTGTTTTTT. It encodes CASSRRGATNEKLFF.

The gene calls are TRBV6-5 and TRBJ1-6, with no clear D. The CDR3 sequence is 16 residues long. From germline, CDR1 is MNHEY and CDR2 SVGAGI. V lost 2 bases, J lost 5 bases, and 13 bases lay in between. The CDR3 region is CASSYGSANDNSPLHF. The CDR3 bases are TGTGCCAGCAGTTACGGATCAGCGAACGATAATTCACCCCTCCACTTT.

The genes are TRBV13 and TRBJ2-1; tentatively, D is TRBD2 (6 bases). CDR1 is PRHDT, CDR2 FYEKMQ, per germline (reference sequence). The CDR3 extends over 14 amino acids. The V end was cut by 5 bases, the J end by 2 bases, with 10 bases between. This chain's CDR3 is CASSPRGTYNEQFF. The CDR3 DNA sequence: TGTGCCAGCAGCCCCCGGGGGACCTACAATGAGCAGTTCTTC.

The V gene is TRBV7-2, the J gene TRBJ2-3; 10 nucleotides match TRBD2. Germline trimming cut 1 base from V and 3 bases from J; bases unmatched to any gene: 4. This CDR3 is 16 amino acids long. CDR1 SGHTA and CDR2 FQGNSA come from the germline V gene. This CDR3 reads CASSLGLAGVTDTQYF. The CDR3 DNA reads as TGTGCCAGCAGCTTAGGCCTAGCGGGGGTAACAGATACGCAGTATTTT.

The genes are TRBV5-1 and TRBJ2-5; 11 positions match TRBD2. This CDR3 is 15 amino acids long. V lost 4 bases, J lost 5 bases, and 7 bases stayed unmatched. Per germline, CDR1 SGHRS and CDR2 YFSETQ. CDR3 DNA sequence: TGCGCCAGCAGCATTATAGCGGGGGGGTCGGAGACCCAGTACTTC. Translating gives CASSIIAGGSETQYF.

V usage is TRBV10-1 and J usage is TRBJ2-3; 12 bases align to TRBD2. The germline V gene encodes CDR1 WNHNN and CDR2 SYGVQD (reference sequence). V lost 6 bases to trimming and J lost 4 bases; unmatched junction nucleotides: 8. The CDR3 runs to 16 residues. In DNA form, the CDR3 reads TGCGCCAGCAGCTCAACTAGCGGGGGGATACCAGATACGCAGTATTTT. It translates to CASSSTSGGIPDTQYF.